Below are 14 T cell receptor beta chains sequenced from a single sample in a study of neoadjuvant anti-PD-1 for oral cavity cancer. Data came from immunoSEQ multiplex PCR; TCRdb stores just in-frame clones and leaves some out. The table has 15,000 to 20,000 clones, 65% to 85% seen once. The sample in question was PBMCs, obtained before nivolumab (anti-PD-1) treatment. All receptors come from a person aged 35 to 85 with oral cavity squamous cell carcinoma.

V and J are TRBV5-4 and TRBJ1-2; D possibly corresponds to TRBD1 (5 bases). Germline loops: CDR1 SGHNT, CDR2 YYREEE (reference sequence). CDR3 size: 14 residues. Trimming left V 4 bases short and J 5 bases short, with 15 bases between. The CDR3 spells CASSRRDSGYGYTF. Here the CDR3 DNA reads TGTGCCAGCAGCCGGCGGGACTCAGGATATGGCTACACCTTC.

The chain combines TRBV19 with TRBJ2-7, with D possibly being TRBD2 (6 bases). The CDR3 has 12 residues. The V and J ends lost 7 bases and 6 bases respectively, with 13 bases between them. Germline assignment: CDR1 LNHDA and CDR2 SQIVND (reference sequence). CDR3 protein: CASNSRGGEQYF. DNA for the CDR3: TGTGCCAGTAATTCCCGGGGAGGCGAGCAGTACTTC.

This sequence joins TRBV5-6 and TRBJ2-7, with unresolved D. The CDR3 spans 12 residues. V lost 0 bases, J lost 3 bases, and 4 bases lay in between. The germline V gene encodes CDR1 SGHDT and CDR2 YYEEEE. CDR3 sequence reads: CASSLASYEQYF. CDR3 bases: TGTGCCAGCAGCTTGGCCAGCTACGAGCAGTACTTC.

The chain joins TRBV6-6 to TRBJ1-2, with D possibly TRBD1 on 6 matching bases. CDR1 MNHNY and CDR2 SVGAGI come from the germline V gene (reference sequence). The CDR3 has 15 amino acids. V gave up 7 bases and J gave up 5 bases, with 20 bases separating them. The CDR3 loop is CASTMGSQGPYGYTF. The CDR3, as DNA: TGTGCCAGCACCATGGGGTCACAGGGACCGTATGGCTACACCTTC.

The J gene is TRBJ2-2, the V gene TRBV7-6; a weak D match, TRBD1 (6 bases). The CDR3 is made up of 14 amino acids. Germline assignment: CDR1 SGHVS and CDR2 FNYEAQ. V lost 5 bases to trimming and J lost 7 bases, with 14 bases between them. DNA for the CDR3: TGTGCCAGCAGCCCAGTGGCCAGGGGCGGGGAGCTGTTTTTT. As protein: CASSPVARGGELFF.

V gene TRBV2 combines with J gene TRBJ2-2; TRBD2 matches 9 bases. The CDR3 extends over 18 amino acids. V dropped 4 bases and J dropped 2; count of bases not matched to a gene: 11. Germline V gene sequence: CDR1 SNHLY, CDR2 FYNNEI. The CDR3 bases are TGTGCCAGCAGTGGGTCTAGCGGGGACCCGATCAACACCGGGGAGCTGTTTTTT. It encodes CASSGSSGDPINTGELFF.

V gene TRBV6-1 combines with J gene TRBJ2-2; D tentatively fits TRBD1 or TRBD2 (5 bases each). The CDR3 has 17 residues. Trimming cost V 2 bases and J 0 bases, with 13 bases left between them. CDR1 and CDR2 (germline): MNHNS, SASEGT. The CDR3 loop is CASSEFRGAANTGELFF. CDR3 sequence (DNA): TGTGCCAGCAGTGAATTCCGGGGCGCAGCGAACACCGGGGAGCTGTTTTTT.

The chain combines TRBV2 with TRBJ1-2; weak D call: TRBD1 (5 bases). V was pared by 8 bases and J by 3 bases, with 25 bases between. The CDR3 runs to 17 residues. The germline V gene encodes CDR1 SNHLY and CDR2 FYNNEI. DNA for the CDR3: TGTGCCAGCCTTCCTGGGGACGGGAACCTAATGCACTATGGCTACACCTTC. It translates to CASLPGDGNLMHYGYTF.

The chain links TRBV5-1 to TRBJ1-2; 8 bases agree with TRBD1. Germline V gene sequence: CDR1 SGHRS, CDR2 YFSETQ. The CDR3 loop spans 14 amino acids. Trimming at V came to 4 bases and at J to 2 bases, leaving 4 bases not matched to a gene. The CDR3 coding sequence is TGCGCCAGCAGCCGGACAGGGACAAACTATGGCTACACCTTC. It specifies CASSRTGTNYGYTF.

The CDR3 region has the DNA TGTGCCAGCAGCGCCTCCCCGGGACAGGGGAACACTGAAGCTTTCTTT. This codes for CASSASPGQGNTEAFF. The chain links TRBV9 to TRBJ1-1; 9 bases agree with TRBD1. The germline V gene encodes CDR1 SGDLS and CDR2 YYNGEE. The CDR3 runs to 16 residues. Trimming took 3 bases from V and 1 from J; bases not matched to a gene: 7.

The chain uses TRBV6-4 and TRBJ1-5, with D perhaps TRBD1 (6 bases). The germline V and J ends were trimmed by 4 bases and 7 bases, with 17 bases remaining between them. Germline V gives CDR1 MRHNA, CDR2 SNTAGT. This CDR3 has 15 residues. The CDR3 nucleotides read TGTGCCAGCAGTGCCAACAGGGATTCGCAACAGCCCCAGCATTTT. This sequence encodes CASSANRDSQQPQHF.

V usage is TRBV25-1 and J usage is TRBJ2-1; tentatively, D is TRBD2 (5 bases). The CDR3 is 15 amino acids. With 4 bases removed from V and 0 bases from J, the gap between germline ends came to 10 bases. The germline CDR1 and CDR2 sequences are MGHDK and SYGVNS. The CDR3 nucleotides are TGTGCCAGCAGTGGAGTAGAGGGCTCCTACAATGAGCAGTTCTTC. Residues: CASSGVEGSYNEQFF.

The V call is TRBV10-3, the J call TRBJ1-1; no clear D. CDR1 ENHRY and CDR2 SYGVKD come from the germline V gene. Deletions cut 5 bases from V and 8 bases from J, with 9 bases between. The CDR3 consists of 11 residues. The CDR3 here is CAISPGREAFF. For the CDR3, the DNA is TGTGCCATCAGTCCGGGTCGGGAAGCTTTCTTT.

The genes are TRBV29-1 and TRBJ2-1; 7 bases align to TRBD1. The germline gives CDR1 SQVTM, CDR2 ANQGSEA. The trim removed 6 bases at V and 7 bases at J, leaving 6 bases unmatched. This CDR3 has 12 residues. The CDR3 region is CSVGDSANEQFF. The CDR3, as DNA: TGCAGCGTAGGGGACAGTGCTAATGAGCAGTTCTTC.